This T cell receptor (beta chain) was sequenced for a study of T-cell reconstitution after alpha-beta-depleted transplantation in children. TCRbeta library preparation incorporated unique molecular identifiers. TCRdb re-analysed the PCR reads in MiXCR, keeping a single row per CDR3 protein. In the table there are 900,000 or so distinct CDR3 sequences, less than 20% of which are singletons. V lost 0 bases and J lost 3; bases outside the gene matches: 7. The CDR3 sequence is 17 residues long. The germline gives CDR1 SGDLS, CDR2 YYNGEE. This clonotype was seen a handful of times. The receptor's source is a male patient between 5 and 17 years old who had a stem cell transplant for acute lymphoblastic leukemia, so the T cells may come from the graft donor. The rearrangement joins TRBV9 to TRBJ2-3; TRBD2 matches at 10 bases. The material sequenced was PBMCs, mostly from graft donor cells, taken 360 days after TCRalphabeta/CD19-depleted stem cell transplant. This CDR3 reads CASSVGTSGAGTDTQYF. The CDR3 DNA sequence: TGTGCCAGCAGCGTAGGGACTAGCGGAGCAGGGACAGATACGCAGTATTTT.